Listed below are T cell receptor beta chains from one sample, sequenced in a study of shared clonotypes between healthy human individuals. Produced via immunoSEQ multiplex PCR; TCRdb's table is partial and in-frame only. The data show about 640,000 clones, approximately 79% seen once. The material sequenced was memory CD4+ T cells sorted from blood. The origin of the receptors is a young woman in good health. Both conserved end residues are part of each CDR3.

v_gene	j_gene	CDR3aa
TRBV6-5	TRBJ2-7	CASSTTGTSYEQYF
TRBV5-1	TRBJ2-7	CASSTGQGRYEQYF
TRBV5-6	TRBJ2-1	CASSLGGSSAYNEQFF
TRBV11-2	TRBJ2-7	CASSWDRVREQYF
TRBV19	TRBJ2-1	CASSTTRLNEQFF
TRBV4-1	TRBJ2-7	CASRRGNEQYF
TRBV2	TRBJ2-1	CASGNRLWGEQFF
TRBV19	TRBJ2-3	CASSTSGLRVTQYF
TRBV6-6	TRBJ2-1	CASTRGQADYNEQFF
TRBV7-9	TRBJ2-5	CASSSGLVLQETQYF
TRBV7-9	TRBJ2-2	CASSFGDTYTGELFF
TRBV6-4	TRBJ1-6	CASRTQGADSSPLHF
TRBV21-1	TRBJ1-1	CASSKLTGIEAFF
TRBV6-6	TRBJ2-5	CASRRGGTQETQYF
TRBV28	TRBJ2-1	CASSGVVAGAHNEQFF
TRBV5-1	TRBJ2-6	CASSILPGGSGANVLTF
TRBV5-3	TRBJ2-1	CARSPKSPGQGIGDEQFF
TRBV5-1	TRBJ1-3	CASSLPTGAGSGNTIYF
TRBV5-1	TRBJ2-1	CASSLGDRDNNEQFF
TRBV5-3	TRBJ1-1	CASSLAPKNTEAFF
TRBV2	TRBJ1-5	CASRGGLDQPQHF
TRBV4-1	TRBJ2-7	CASSQVGRVHEQYF
TRBV7-3	TRBJ2-5	CASSLNPAGGGETQYF
TRBV30	TRBJ1-2	CAWVTDNQAANYGYTF
TRBV19	TRBJ2-7	CASSVRRGPYEQYF
TRBV5-1	TRBJ2-7	CASSGGQDYEQYF
TRBV5-6	TRBJ2-7	CASSLRTSGSLRYEQYF
TRBV11-2	TRBJ2-1	CASSWAGGFNEQFF
TRBV28	TRBJ2-3	CASIGSNTDTQYF
TRBV19	TRBJ2-2	CASSMIVTTTGELFF
TRBV6-5	TRBJ1-1	CASSYGRRTEAFF
TRBV5-1	TRBJ1-4	CASSLEDEKLFF
TRBV5-1	TRBJ2-7	CASRSTGTTSSYEQYF
TRBV19	TRBJ2-2	CAGGTGATGELFF
TRBV28	TRBJ1-5	CASSFRGREPQHF
TRBV19	TRBJ2-5	CASSISRGTKETQYF
TRBV2	TRBJ2-7	CASSVQGQGPYEQYF
TRBV27	TRBJ1-2	CASPRGGKPYGYTF
TRBV7-9	TRBJ2-1	CASSGTSGRAPIF
TRBV6-4	TRBJ1-1	CASSDAEGTEAFF
TRBV18	TRBJ1-1	CASSPWTALNTEAFF
TRBV11-1	TRBJ2-1	CASRDSGVYNEQFF
TRBV2	TRBJ1-5	CASSENRAYQPQHF
TRBV18	TRBJ1-4	CASSGAEKKLFF
TRBV21-1	TRBJ2-5	CASSKPGQGAPRQETQYF